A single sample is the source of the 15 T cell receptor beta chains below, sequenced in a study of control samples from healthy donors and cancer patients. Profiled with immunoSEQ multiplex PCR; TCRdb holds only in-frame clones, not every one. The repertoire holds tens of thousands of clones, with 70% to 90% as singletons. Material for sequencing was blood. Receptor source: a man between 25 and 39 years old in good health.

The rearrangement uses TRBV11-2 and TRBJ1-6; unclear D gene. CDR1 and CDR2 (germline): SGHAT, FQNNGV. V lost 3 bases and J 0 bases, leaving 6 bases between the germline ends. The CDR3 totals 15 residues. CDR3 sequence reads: CASSLRSSYNSPLHF. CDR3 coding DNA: TGTGCCAGCAGCTTGCGTAGCTCCTATAATTCACCCCTCCACTTT.

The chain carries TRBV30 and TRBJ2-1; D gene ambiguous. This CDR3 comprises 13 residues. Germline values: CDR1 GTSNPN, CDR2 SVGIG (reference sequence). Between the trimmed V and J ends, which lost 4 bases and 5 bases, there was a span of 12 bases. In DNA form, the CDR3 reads TGTGCCTGGACGCTCACAGCGCACAATGAGCAGTTCTTC. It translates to CAWTLTAHNEQFF.

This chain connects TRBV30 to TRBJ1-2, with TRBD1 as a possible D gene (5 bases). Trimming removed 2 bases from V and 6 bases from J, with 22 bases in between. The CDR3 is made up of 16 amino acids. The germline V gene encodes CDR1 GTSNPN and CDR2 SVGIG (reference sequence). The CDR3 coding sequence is TGTGCCTGGAGTCCCGGGACTGTAACAAGGAGGAATGGCTACACCTTC. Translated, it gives CAWSPGTVTRRNGYTF.

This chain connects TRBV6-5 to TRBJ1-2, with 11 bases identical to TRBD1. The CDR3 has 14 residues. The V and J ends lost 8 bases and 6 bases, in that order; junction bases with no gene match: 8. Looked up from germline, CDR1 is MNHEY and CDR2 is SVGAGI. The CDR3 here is CASLWTGGAHGYTF. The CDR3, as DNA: TGTGCCAGCCTGTGGACAGGGGGCGCTCATGGCTACACCTTC.

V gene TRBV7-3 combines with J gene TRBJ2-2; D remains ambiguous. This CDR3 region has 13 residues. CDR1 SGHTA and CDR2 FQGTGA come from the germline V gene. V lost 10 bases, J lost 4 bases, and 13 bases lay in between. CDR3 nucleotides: TGTGCCACCCCTAGAGCGAGCACCGGGGAGCTGTTTTTT. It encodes CATPRASTGELFF.

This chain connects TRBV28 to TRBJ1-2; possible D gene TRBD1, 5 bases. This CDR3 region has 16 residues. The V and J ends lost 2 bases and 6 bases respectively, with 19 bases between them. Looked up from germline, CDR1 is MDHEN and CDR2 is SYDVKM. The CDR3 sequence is CASSLIKYRGSDGYTF. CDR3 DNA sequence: TGTGCCAGCAGTTTAATCAAATATCGGGGGTCGGATGGCTACACCTTC.

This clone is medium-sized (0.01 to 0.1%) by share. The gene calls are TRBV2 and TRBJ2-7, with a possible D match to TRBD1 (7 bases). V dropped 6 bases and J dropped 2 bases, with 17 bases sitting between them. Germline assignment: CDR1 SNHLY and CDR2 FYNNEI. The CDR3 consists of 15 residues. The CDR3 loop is CASRAQGGKAYEQYF. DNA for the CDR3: TGTGCCAGCAGGGCGCAGGGGGGTAAAGCCTACGAGCAGTACTTC.

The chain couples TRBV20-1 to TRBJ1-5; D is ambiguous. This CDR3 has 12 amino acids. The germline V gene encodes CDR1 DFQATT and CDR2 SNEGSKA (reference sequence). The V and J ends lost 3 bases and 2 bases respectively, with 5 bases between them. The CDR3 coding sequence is TGCAGTGCTAGTAGTGGCAATCAGCCCCAGCATTTT. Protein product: CSASSGNQPQHF.

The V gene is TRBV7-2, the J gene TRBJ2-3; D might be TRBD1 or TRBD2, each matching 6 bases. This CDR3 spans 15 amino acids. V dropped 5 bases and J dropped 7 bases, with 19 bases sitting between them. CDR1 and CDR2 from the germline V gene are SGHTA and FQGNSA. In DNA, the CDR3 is TGTGCCAGCAGCCCCTTGGGGGCGCGGGGACATACGCAGTATTTT. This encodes CASSPLGARGHTQYF.

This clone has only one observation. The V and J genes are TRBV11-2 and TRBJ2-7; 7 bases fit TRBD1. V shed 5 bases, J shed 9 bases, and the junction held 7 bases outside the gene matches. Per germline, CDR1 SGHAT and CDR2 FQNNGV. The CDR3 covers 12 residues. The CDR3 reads CASSPDRVRQYF. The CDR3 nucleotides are TGTGCCAGCAGCCCCGACAGGGTCCGGCAGTACTTC. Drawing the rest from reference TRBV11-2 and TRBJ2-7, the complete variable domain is EAGVAQSPRYKIIEKRQSVAFWCNPISGHATLYWYQQILGQGPKLLIQFQNNGVVDDSQLPKDRFSAERLKGVDSTLKIQPAKLEDSAVYLCASSPDRVRQYFGPGTRLTVT.

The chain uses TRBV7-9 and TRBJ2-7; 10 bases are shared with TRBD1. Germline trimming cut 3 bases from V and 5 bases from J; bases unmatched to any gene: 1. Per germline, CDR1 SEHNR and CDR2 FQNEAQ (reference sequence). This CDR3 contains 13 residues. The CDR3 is CASSLGTGDEQYF. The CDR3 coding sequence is TGTGCCAGCAGCTTGGGGACAGGGGACGAGCAGTACTTC.

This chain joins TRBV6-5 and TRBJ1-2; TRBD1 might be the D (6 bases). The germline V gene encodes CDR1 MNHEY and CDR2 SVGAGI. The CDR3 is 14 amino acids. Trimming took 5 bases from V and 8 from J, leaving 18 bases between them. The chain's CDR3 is CASSSGVNRVGYTF. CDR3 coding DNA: TGTGCCAGCAGTAGCGGCGTTAACAGGGTCGGCTACACCTTC.

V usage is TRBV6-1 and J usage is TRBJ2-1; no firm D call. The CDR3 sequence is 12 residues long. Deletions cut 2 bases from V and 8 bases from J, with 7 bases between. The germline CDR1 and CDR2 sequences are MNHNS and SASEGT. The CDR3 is CASSERLDEQFF. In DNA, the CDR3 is TGTGCCAGCAGTGAACGGTTGGATGAGCAGTTCTTC.

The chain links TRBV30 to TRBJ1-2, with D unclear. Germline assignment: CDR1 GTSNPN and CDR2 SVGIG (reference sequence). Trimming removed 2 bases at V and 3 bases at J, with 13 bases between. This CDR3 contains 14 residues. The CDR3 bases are TGTGCCTGGAGTCCCCGGCGGGCGGACTATGGCTACACCTTC. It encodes CAWSPRRADYGYTF.

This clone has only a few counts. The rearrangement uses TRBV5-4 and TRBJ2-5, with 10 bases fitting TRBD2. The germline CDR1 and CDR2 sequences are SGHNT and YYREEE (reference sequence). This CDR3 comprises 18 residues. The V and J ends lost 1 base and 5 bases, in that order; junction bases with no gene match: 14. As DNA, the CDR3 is TGTGCCAGCAGCTTGCACATTAGGACTAGCGGAAATAGGGAGACCCAGTACTTC. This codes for CASSLHIRTSGNRETQYF.